Each of the 32 T cell receptor beta chains below was sequenced from the same sample in a study of T cell repertoires in ileal Crohn's disease. The time point is: neoterminal ileum biopsy at postoperative endoscopy, about 6 months after surgery. Sequencing was performed with immunoSEQ multiplex PCR; in TCRdb, only in-frame clones are kept and a portion is missing. This table has approximately 7,600 clones, about 74% appearing once. The sequenced sample consisted of ileal tissue. All receptors derive from an adult with Crohn's disease.

V usage is TRBV18 and J usage is TRBJ1-2; TRBD1 might be the D (5 bases). This CDR3 is built from 14 residues. The ends were cut back, 2 bases at V and 4 bases at J, with 11 bases in the middle. The V gene's germline CDR1 is KGHSH and CDR2 LQKENI. CDR3 region: CASSPGRDSYGYTF. For the CDR3, the DNA is TGTGCCAGCTCACCAGGACGGGACTCCTATGGCTACACCTTC.

The rearrangement joins TRBV27 to TRBJ1-4; 9 bases agree with TRBD1. V was pared by 4 bases and J by 10 bases, with 7 bases of the junction left unmatched. The V gene's germline CDR1 is MNHEY and CDR2 SMNVEV (reference sequence). The CDR3 loop spans 14 amino acids. The CDR3 sequence is CASSSTGGGGKLFF. DNA for the CDR3: TGTGCCAGCAGTTCAACAGGGGGCGGCGGAAAACTGTTTTTT.

This clone was detected only a few times. A read error may account for a junction end that differs from germline. This chain uses TRBV7-7 with TRBJ2-3; the D gene is possibly TRBD2 (6 bases). This CDR3 has 14 amino acids. CDR1 is SSHAT, CDR2 FNYEAQ, per germline (reference sequence). The CDR3 DNA is TGTGCTAGCAGCCAGACTAGTGCGACAGATACGCAGTATTTT. It is translated as CASSQTSATDTQYF.

This clone showed up just a few times. The rearrangement joins TRBV9 to TRBJ2-1, with 8 bases lining up with TRBD2. The CDR3 is 15 amino acids. Per the germline V gene, CDR1 is SGDLS and CDR2 is YYNGEE. V was pared by 2 bases and J by 7 bases, with 8 bases of the junction left unmatched. CDR3 bases: TGTGCCAGCAGCGTCTCGGGACTAGGGGAGAATGAGCAGTTCTTC. Encoded protein: CASSVSGLGENEQFF.

The V call is TRBV14, the J call TRBJ2-6, with a possible D match to TRBD1 (5 bases). V gave up 4 bases and J gave up 0 bases, with 13 bases separating them. Germline CDR1 is SGHDN and CDR2 is FVKESK. This CDR3 has 17 amino acids. The CDR3 spells CASSRGFRDSGANVLTF. The DNA of the CDR3 is TGTGCCAGCAGCCGAGGTTTCAGGGACTCTGGGGCCAACGTCCTGACTTTC.

The J gene is TRBJ2-1, the V gene TRBV4-2, with 8 bases matching TRBD2. The CDR3 runs 18 residues. Germline V gene sequence: CDR1 LGHNA, CDR2 YNFKEQ. Trimming cost V 0 bases and J 0 bases; bases outside gene matches: 7. CDR3 coding DNA: TGTGCCAGCAGCCAAGAATACGGGGGGGCGAGCTCCTACAATGAGCAGTTCTTC. It yields the protein CASSQEYGGASSYNEQFF.

This clone has just a few counts. The gene calls are TRBV15 and TRBJ2-2, with unresolved D. The V gene's germline CDR1 is LNHNV and CDR2 YYDKDF (reference sequence). CDR3 size: 13 residues. V shed 1 base and J shed 5 bases, with 5 bases lying between them. CDR3 sequence (DNA): TGTGCCACCAGCAGAGTCGTAACCGGGGAGCTGTTTTTT. This translates into CATSRVVTGELFF. Supplemented by reference TRBV15 and TRBJ2-2, the full variable domain reads DAMVIQNPRYQVTQFGKPVTLSCSQTLNHNVMYWYQQKSSQAPKLLFHYYDKDFNNEADTPDNFQSRRPNTSFCFLDIRSPGLGDTAMYLCATSRVVTGELFFGEGSRLTVL.

The chain carries TRBV4-2 and TRBJ1-6; 8 nucleotides align to TRBD1. This CDR3 has 15 residues. The germline V gene has CDR1 LGHNA and CDR2 YNFKEQ. Germline trimming cut 2 bases from V and 10 bases from J; bases unmatched to any gene: 7. For the CDR3, the DNA is TGTGCCAGCAGCCAATCCGGACAGGGTGGGTCACCCCTCCACTTT. Amino acids: CASSQSGQGGSPLHF.

The chain recombines TRBV7-8 with TRBJ2-5, with 7 bases identical to TRBD1. The CDR3 is 16 amino acids. The germline gives CDR1 SGHVS, CDR2 FQNEAQ. V trimming: 2 bases; J trimming: 11 bases; junction bases outside the gene matches: 17. CDR3 nucleotide sequence: TGTGCCAGCAGCTTAAACTCGGTGGGACAGACTTTTGGGCAGTACTTC. It is translated as CASSLNSVGQTFGQYF.

This chain joins TRBV7-8 and TRBJ1-2, with 8 bases fitting TRBD1. CDR1 and CDR2 (germline): SGHVS, FQNEAQ. Losses at the gene ends were 2 bases for V and 7 bases for J; bases not matched to a gene: 3. The CDR3 is made up of 13 amino acids. The CDR3 nucleotides are TGTGCCAGCAGCTTATCGACAGGGGCTGGCTACACCTTC. Translation gives CASSLSTGAGYTF.

This chain connects TRBV5-1 to TRBJ2-5; TRBD1 matches 7 bases. The CDR3 is made up of 19 amino acids. Germline trimming cut 2 bases from V and 0 bases from J; bases unmatched to any gene: 16. Germline V gives CDR1 SGHRS, CDR2 YFSETQ. CDR3 protein: CASSLRQQGNPYHQETQYF. The CDR3 DNA is TGCGCCAGCAGCTTAAGGCAACAGGGGAACCCTTACCACCAAGAGACCCAGTACTTC. The full variable domain, in which reference TRBV5-1 and TRBJ2-5 provide the parts outside the CDR3, is KAGVTQTPRYLIKTRGQQVTLSCSPISGHRSVSWYQQTPGQGLQFLFEYFSETQRNKGNFPGRFSGRQFSNSRSEMNVSTLELGDSALYLCASSLRQQGNPYHQETQYFGPGTRLLVL.

The rearrangement links TRBV28 to TRBJ1-6; 7 bases line up with TRBD1. V trimming: 5 bases; J trimming: 5 bases; junction bases outside the gene matches: 6. Per the germline V gene, CDR1 is MDHEN and CDR2 is SYDVKM. There are 15 residues in the CDR3. The DNA of the CDR3 is TGTGCCAGCAGTGTAGGGGGCGCGAATAATTCACCCCTCCACTTT. This sequence encodes CASSVGGANNSPLHF.

V gene TRBV16 combines with J gene TRBJ2-1, with D perhaps TRBD1 (5 bases). CDR3 length equals 14 residues. Trimming removed 4 bases at V and 8 bases at J, with 15 bases between. Germline assignment: CDR1 KGHSY and CDR2 FQNENV. This chain's CDR3 is CASSPNRRWDEQFF. The CDR3 nucleotides are TGTGCCAGCAGCCCAAACAGGAGATGGGATGAGCAGTTCTTC.

The chain uses TRBV4-2 and TRBJ1-2, with D unresolved. Germline V gene sequence: CDR1 LGHNA, CDR2 YNFKEQ. V lost 10 bases and J lost 6, with 21 bases in between. The CDR3 consists of 14 residues. In DNA form, the CDR3 reads TGTGCCACTCAATCCCTCTCAGGTCAGAATGGCTACACCTTC. Translating it yields CATQSLSGQNGYTF.

The V and J genes are TRBV19 and TRBJ2-2; the match to TRBD2 covers 8 bases. The germline CDR1 and CDR2 sequences are LNHDA and SQIVND (reference sequence). Trimming took 8 bases from V and 6 from J; bases not matched to a gene: 5. This CDR3 is built from 13 residues. Here the CDR3 DNA reads TGTGCCAGTCACGTTAGCGGGGCCGGGGAGCTGTTTTTT. This translates into CASHVSGAGELFF.

This sequence joins TRBV7-2 and TRBJ2-2, with 8 bases that match TRBD1. Germline values: CDR1 SGHTA, CDR2 FQGNSA. The CDR3 consists of 14 residues. Unmatched junction bases numbered 2, after V lost 4 bases and J lost 4 bases. This CDR3 reads CASSSDRVTGELFF. In DNA form, the CDR3 reads TGTGCCAGCAGCTCGGACAGGGTCACCGGGGAGCTGTTTTTT.

The V gene is TRBV4-1, the J gene TRBJ1-2, with 9 bases identical to TRBD1. V lost 6 bases to trimming and J lost 2 bases; unmatched junction nucleotides: 7. Germline V CDR1 and CDR2: MGHRA, YSYEKL. The CDR3 runs to 15 residues. CDR3 DNA: TGCGCCAGCAGGGGACAGGGCTCTTTAAACTATGGCTACACCTTC. Its translation is CASRGQGSLNYGYTF.

This clone has only one observation. The J gene is TRBJ2-5, the V gene TRBV6-4, with a tentative D call TRBD1 (6 bases). The DNA end lines up better with TRBJ2-7; the J call may be wrong. CDR1 and CDR2 from the germline V gene are MRHNA and SNTAGT. The CDR3 runs 14 residues. CDR3 DNA: TGTGCCAGCAGTGACCGACAGGCTTCCTACGAGCAGTACTTC. Its translation is CASSDRQASYEQYF.

The chain recombines TRBV18 with TRBJ1-2; unclear D gene. The CDR3 sequence is 16 residues long. V lost 3 bases to trimming and J lost 0 bases, with 14 bases between them. In germline, CDR1 is KGHSH, CDR2 LQKENI. DNA of the CDR3: TGTGCCAGCTCACCGCGGCGTACTGAAGCTAACTATGGCTACACCTTC. It yields the protein CASSPRRTEANYGYTF.

This sequence joins TRBV6-5 and TRBJ2-7; 8 nucleotides line up with TRBD1. The CDR3 length is 15 residues. Germline trimming cut 5 bases from V and 4 bases from J; bases unmatched to any gene: 10. The germline V gene encodes CDR1 MNHEY and CDR2 SVGAGI. The CDR3: CASSKSQGVFYEQYF. In nucleotides, the CDR3 is TGTGCCAGCAGTAAGTCACAGGGGGTGTTTTACGAGCAGTACTTC.

This chain uses TRBV6-6 with TRBJ2-2; D perhaps matches TRBD1 (6 bases). From germline, CDR1 is MNHNY and CDR2 SVGAGI (reference sequence). The CDR3 totals 15 residues. V was clipped by 0 bases and J by 7 bases, with 12 bases between them. The chain's CDR3 is CASSYSGTSGGELFF. CDR3 bases: TGTGCCAGCAGTTACTCGGGGACATCGGGCGGGGAGCTGTTTTTT.

This clone was counted a single time. The V gene is TRBV4-2, the J gene TRBJ1-6; a weak D match, TRBD1 (6 bases). CDR1 is LGHNA and CDR2 is YNFKEQ in the germline V gene. The CDR3 length is 16 residues. V lost 0 bases to trimming and J lost 5 bases, with 11 bases between them. CDR3: CASSQDPRGNNSPLHF. As DNA, the CDR3 is TGTGCCAGCAGCCAAGATCCCAGGGGAAATAATTCACCCCTCCACTTT.

The chain has TRBV7-9 and TRBJ1-3; no definite D call. Trimming took off 5 bases at V and 1 base at J, with 9 bases between the two ends. The CDR3 is 14 amino acids. Germline-derived CDR1 and CDR2 are SEHNR and FQNEAQ (reference sequence). Here the CDR3 DNA reads TGTGCCAGCAGCCTGGGAGTTTCTGGAAACACCATATATTTT. Protein product: CASSLGVSGNTIYF.

This chain joins TRBV7-9 and TRBJ2-5; the D gene is possibly TRBD2 (6 bases). Trimming took 2 bases from V and 4 from J, leaving 8 bases between them. The CDR3 is 13 amino acids. Germline V gives CDR1 SEHNR, CDR2 FQNEAQ (reference sequence). CDR3 region: CASSLTGGETQYF. The CDR3 bases are TGTGCCAGCAGCTTAACCGGGGGAGAGACCCAGTACTTC.

The chain recombines TRBV28 with TRBJ1-5; D not resolved. V was pared by 5 bases and J by 4 bases, with 9 bases between. The CDR3 runs 13 residues. The germline V gene has CDR1 MDHEN and CDR2 SYDVKM. CDR3 protein: CASSSQVNQPQHF. CDR3 in DNA: TGTGCCAGCAGTAGCCAGGTGAATCAGCCCCAGCATTTT.

This chain connects TRBV6-1 to TRBJ1-4; no clear D. The V and J ends lost 6 bases and 1 base respectively, with 12 bases between them. The CDR3 runs 15 residues. The germline V gene encodes CDR1 MNHNS and CDR2 SASEGT. The CDR3 here is CASRVGVGTNEKLFF. CDR3 nucleotides: TGTGCCAGCAGGGTAGGAGTTGGAACTAATGAAAAACTGTTTTTT.

The chain couples TRBV29-1 to TRBJ1-2; weak D call: TRBD1 (5 bases). There are 14 residues in the CDR3. From germline, CDR1 is SQVTM and CDR2 ANQGSEA. Trimming removed 7 bases at V and 2 bases at J, with 17 bases between. CDR3 residues: CSADLPGHNYGYTF. The CDR3 region has the DNA TGCAGCGCCGATCTGCCAGGGCACAACTATGGCTACACCTTC.

V usage is TRBV5-1 and J usage is TRBJ2-7; D is uncertain. Germline CDR1 and CDR2: SGHRS and YFSETQ. CDR3 size: 14 residues. The V end was cut by 4 bases, the J end by 3 bases, with 14 bases between. The DNA of the CDR3 is TGCGCCAGCAGCCCCACCCCACAGCACTACGAGCAGTACTTC. Translating it yields CASSPTPQHYEQYF.

This clone was observed a single time. The V and J genes are TRBV18 and TRBJ1-2, with a tentative D call TRBD1 (5 bases). The germline V and J ends were trimmed by 5 bases and 8 bases, with 15 bases remaining between them. CDR1 and CDR2 from the germline V gene are KGHSH and LQKENI. The CDR3 contains 13 residues. The CDR3 sequence is CASSNRPGDGYTF. Written as DNA, the CDR3 is TGTGCCAGCTCAAACCGGCCGGGGGACGGCTACACCTTC.

The DNA for the CDR3 is TGTGCCAGCAGCCCCCGAGGGGGCACTGAAGCTTTCTTT. Protein product: CASSPRGGTEAFF. The V and J genes are TRBV5-6 and TRBJ1-1, with D tentatively TRBD1 (6 bases). Germline-derived CDR1 and CDR2 are SGHDT and YYEEEE. The CDR3 consists of 13 residues. With 4 bases removed from V and 4 bases from J, the gap between germline ends came to 11 bases.

The rearrangement joins TRBV2 to TRBJ2-1; tentatively, D is TRBD1 (6 bases). V lost 5 bases, J lost 15 bases, and 17 bases lay in between. The CDR3 runs 12 residues. Looked up from germline, CDR1 is SNHLY and CDR2 is FYNNEI. CDR3: CASSIPLDSTFF. CDR3 coding DNA: TGTGCCAGCAGTATTCCATTGGACAGCACGTTCTTC.

This chain uses TRBV7-8 with TRBJ2-7; 7 bases line up with TRBD1. The ends lost 2 bases at V and 9 bases at J; junction bases unmatched: 16. Germline assignment: CDR1 SGHVS and CDR2 FQNEAQ. This CDR3 has 16 residues. CDR3 region: CASSLNSVGQTFGQYF. CDR3 sequence (DNA): TGTGCCAGCAGCTTAAACTCGGTGGGACAGACTTTTGGGCAGTACTTC.